The 5 T cell receptor beta chains listed next were all sequenced from one sample in a study of shared clonotypes between healthy human individuals. The data were produced by immunoSEQ multiplex PCR, yet TCRdb's version contains in-frame clones alone and is incomplete. The sample holds roughly 2 million clones; roughly 95% are singletons and the top ten take about 1.1%. It was CD45RO-negative cells, positively selected for CCR7, that made up naive CD8 cells, with terminally differentiated effector memory CD45RA+ cells excluded. Sequencing input: naive CD8+ T cells sorted from blood. The receptors were sampled from a man aged 18 to 30 in good health.

A single count supports this clone. V is TRBV27 and J is TRBJ2-2, with D uncertain. The ends were cut back, 6 bases at V and 9 bases at J, with 8 bases in the middle. In germline, CDR1 is MNHEY, CDR2 SMNVEV (reference sequence). The CDR3 sequence is 11 residues long. The CDR3: CASSGDRELFF. CDR3 in DNA: TGTGCCAGCAGCGGCGACCGGGAGCTGTTTTTT.

Details on this clone: The identical CDR3 is also encoded by other nucleotide sequences in the sample. The chain has TRBV5-1 and TRBJ2-7; no clear D. Germline lookup yields CDR1 SGHRS and CDR2 YFSETQ. This CDR3 is 13 amino acids long. Trimming left V 3 bases short and J 0 bases short, with 7 bases between. The CDR3 DNA reads as TGCGCCAGCAGCTCCACCGACTCCTACGAGCAGTACTTC. The encoded protein is CASSSTDSYEQYF.

This clone was observed a single time. The chain couples TRBV18 to TRBJ1-1; D unclear. CDR1 is KGHSH, CDR2 LQKENI, per germline. The CDR3 length is 14 residues. V was clipped by 6 bases and J by 6 bases, with 17 bases between them. Written as DNA, the CDR3 is TGTGCCAGCTCGTCAGACCTCCCCGGCGCTGAAGCTTTCTTT. As protein: CASSSDLPGAEAFF.

The rearrangement links TRBV2 to TRBJ2-3; 10 bases are shared with TRBD2. Germline assignment: CDR1 SNHLY and CDR2 FYNNEI. CDR3 size: 15 residues. The junction had 7 bases not matched to a gene; V was cut back by 6 bases and J by 4 bases. The DNA of the CDR3 is TGTGCCAGCAGCGCCCTAGCGGGAGCAGCAGATACGCAGTATTTT. Encoded protein: CASSALAGAADTQYF.

This clone was seen only once. The rearrangement links TRBV15 to TRBJ1-2, with TRBD1 matching over 10 bases. The germline CDR1 and CDR2 sequences are LNHNV and YYDKDF (reference sequence). After removal of 1 base from V and 2 bases from J, the junction contained 10 bases not matched to a gene. CDR3 length equals 18 residues. The chain's CDR3 is CATSRGPGQGFANYGYTF. The CDR3 DNA is TGTGCCACCAGCAGAGGTCCGGGACAGGGGTTCGCAAACTATGGCTACACCTTC.